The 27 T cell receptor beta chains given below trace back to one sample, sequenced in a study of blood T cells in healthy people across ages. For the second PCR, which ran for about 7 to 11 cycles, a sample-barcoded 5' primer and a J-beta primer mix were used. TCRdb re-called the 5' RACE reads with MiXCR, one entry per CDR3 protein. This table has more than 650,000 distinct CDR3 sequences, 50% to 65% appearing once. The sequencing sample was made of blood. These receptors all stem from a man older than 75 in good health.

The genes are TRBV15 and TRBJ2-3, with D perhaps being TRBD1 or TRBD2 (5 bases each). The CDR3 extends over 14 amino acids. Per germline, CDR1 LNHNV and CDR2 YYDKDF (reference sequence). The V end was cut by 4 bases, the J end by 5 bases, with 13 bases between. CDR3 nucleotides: TGTGCCACCAGCAATAGCCGGGACCAAGATACGCAGTATTTT. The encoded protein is CATSNSRDQDTQYF.

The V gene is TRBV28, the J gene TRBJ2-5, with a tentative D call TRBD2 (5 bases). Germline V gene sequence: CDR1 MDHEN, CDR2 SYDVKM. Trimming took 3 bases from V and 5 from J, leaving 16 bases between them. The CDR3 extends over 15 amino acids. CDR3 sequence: CASSFSPMWRETQYF. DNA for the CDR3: TGTGCCAGCAGTTTCAGTCCCATGTGGAGGGAGACCCAGTACTTC.

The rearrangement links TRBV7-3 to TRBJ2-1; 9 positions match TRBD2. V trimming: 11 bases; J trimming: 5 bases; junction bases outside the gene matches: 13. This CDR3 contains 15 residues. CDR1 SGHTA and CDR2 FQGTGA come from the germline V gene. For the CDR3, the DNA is TGTGCCGGATTTCATCAGCGGGAGGAGGACAATGAGCAGTTCTTC. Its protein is CAGFHQREEDNEQFF. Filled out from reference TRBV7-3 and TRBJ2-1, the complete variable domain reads GAGVSQTPSNKVTEKGKYVELRCDPISGHTALYWYRQSLGQGPEFLIYFQGTGAADDSGLPNDRFFAVRPEGSVSTLKIQRTERGDSAVYLCAGFHQREEDNEQFFGPGTRLTVL.

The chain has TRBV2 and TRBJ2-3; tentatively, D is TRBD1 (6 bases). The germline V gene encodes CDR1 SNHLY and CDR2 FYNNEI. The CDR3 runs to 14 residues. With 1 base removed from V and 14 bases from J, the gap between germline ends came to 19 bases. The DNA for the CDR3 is TGTGCCAGCAGTGAAGGTGCAGGGGTCAGATACGCGTATTTT. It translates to CASSEGAGVRYAYF. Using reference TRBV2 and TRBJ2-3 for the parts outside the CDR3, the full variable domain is EPEVTQTPSHQVTQMGQEVILRCVPISNHLYFYWYRQILGQKVEFLVSFYNNEISEKSEIFDDQFSVERPDGSNFTLKIRSTKLEDSAMYFCASSEGAGVRYAYFGPGTRLTVL.

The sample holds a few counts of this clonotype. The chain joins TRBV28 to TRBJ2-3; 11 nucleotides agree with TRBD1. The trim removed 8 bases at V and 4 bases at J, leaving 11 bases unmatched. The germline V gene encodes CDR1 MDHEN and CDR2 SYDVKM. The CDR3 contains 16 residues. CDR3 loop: CASLDRGRRESDTQYF. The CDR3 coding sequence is TGTGCCAGCTTGGACAGGGGGCGAAGGGAGTCAGATACGCAGTATTTT.

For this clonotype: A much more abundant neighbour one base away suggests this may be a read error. The CDR3 is CASSEFFGSAIYNEQYF. The CDR3 DNA reads as TGTGCCAGCAGTGAATTTTTTGGTAGCGCCATCTACAATGAGCAGTACTTC. V usage is TRBV6-1 and J usage is TRBJ2-5; tentative D call: TRBD2 (5 bases). Germline assignment: CDR1 MNHNS and CDR2 SASEGT. The V gene lost 2 bases and the J gene lost 11 bases, with 27 bases spanning the gap. This CDR3 is 17 amino acids long.

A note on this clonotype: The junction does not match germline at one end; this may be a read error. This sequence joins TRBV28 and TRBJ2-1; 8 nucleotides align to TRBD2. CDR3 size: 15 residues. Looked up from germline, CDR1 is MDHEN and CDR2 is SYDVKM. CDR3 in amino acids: CASWGGGRLPNEQFF. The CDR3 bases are TGCGCCAGCTGGGGAGGCGGGAGGCTTCCAAATGAGCAGTTCTTC. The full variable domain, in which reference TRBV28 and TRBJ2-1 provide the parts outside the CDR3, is DVKVTQSSRYLVKRTGEKVFLECVQDMDHENMFWYRQDPGLGLRLIYFSYDVKMKEKGDIPEGYSVSREKKERFSLILESASTNQTSMYLCASWGGGRLPNEQFFGPGTRLTVL.

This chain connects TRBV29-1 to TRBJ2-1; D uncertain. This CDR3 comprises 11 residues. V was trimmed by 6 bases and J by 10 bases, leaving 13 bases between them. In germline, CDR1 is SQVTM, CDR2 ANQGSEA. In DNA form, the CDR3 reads TGCAGCGTCGCAACAATTTACGAGCAGTTCTTC. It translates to CSVATIYEQFF.

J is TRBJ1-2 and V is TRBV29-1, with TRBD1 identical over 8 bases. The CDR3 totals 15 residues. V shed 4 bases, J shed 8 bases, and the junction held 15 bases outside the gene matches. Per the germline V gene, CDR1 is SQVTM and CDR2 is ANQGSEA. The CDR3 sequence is CSVGRGGPTGEGYTF. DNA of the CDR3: TGCAGCGTTGGAAGGGGAGGGCCGACAGGGGAAGGCTACACCTTC.

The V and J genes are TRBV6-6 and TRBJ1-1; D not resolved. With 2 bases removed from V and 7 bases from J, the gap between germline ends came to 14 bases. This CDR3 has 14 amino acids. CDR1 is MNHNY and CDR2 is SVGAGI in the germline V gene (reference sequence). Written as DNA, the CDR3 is TGTGCCAGCAGTTACGAAACCGAGCGGGATGAAGCTTTCTTT. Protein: CASSYETERDEAFF.

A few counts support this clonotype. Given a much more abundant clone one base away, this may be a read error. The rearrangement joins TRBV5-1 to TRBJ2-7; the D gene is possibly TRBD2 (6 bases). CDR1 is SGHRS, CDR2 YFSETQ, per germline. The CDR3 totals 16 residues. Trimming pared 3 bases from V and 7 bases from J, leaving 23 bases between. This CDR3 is CASSWGVGRIYNEQYF. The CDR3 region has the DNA TGCGCCAGCAGCTGGGGGGTCGGGAGAATCTACAATGAGCAGTACTTC.

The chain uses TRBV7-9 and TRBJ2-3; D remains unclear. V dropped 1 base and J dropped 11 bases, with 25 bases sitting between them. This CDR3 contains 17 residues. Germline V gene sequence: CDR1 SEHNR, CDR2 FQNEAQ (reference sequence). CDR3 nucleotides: TGTGCCAGCAGCTTAGTTTCCGGGCTCAATGTCCCCCCGAGGCAGTATTTT. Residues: CASSLVSGLNVPPRQYF.

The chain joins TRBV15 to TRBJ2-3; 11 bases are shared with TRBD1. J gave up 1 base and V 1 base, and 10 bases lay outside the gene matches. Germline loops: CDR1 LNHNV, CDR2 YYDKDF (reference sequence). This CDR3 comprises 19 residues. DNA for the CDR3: TGTGCCACCAGCAGAGCCCGGGACAGGGGGGGTTCCGGCACAGATACGCAGTATTTT. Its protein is CATSRARDRGGSGTDTQYF.

The CDR3 is CAIRGDKPPNTDTQYF. CDR3 bases: TGTGCCATCAGGGGCGACAAACCACCGAACACAGATACGCAGTATTTT. The chain joins TRBV10-3 to TRBJ2-3; D is unresolved. The germline V gene encodes CDR1 ENHRY and CDR2 SYGVKD. The CDR3 length is 16 residues. Trimming shortened V by 6 bases and J by 2 bases, and 18 bases separated the two germline ends.

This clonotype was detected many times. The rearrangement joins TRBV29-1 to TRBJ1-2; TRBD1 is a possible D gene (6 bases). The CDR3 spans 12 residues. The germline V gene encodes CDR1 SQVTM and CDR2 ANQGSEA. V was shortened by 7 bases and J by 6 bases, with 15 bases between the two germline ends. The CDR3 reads CSATQGSDGYTF. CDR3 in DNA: TGCAGCGCGACACAGGGTAGCGATGGCTACACCTTC.

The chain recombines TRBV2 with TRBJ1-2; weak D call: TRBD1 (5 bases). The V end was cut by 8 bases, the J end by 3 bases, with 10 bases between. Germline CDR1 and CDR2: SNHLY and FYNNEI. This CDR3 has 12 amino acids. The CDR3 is CASSRDHYGYTF. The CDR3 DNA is TGTGCCAGCTCCCGGGACCACTATGGCTACACCTTC.

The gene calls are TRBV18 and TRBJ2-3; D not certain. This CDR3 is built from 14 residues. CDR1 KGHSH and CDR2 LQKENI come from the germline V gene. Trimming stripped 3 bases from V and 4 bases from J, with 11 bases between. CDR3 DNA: TGTGCCAGCTCACCCATGGGGAATGCAGATACGCAGTATTTT. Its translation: CASSPMGNADTQYF.

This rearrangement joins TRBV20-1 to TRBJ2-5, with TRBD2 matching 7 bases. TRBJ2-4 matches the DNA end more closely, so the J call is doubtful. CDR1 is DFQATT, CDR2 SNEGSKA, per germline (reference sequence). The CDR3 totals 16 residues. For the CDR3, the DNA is TGCAGTGCTAGAGAAAACTTGGTGGGCGGGAGAAACATTCAGTACTTC. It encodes CSARENLVGGRNIQYF.

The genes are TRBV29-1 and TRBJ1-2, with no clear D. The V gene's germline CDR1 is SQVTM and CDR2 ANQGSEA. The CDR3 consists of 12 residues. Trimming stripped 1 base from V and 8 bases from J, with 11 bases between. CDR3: CSVEGDIVGYTF. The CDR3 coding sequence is TGCAGCGTTGAAGGGGATATCGTGGGCTACACCTTC.

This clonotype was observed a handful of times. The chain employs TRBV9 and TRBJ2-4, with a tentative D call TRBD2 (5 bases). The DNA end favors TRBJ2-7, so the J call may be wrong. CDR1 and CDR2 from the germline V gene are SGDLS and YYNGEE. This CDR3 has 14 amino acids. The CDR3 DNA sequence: TGTGCCAGCAGCGTAGCTTTGACGGGATGCGAGCAGTACTTC. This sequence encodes CASSVALTGCEQYF.

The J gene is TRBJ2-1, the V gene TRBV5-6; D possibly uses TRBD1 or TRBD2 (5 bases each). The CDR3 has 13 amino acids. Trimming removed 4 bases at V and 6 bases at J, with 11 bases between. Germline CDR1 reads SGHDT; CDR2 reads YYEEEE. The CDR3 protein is CASSAIGGNEQFF. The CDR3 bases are TGTGCCAGCAGCGCAATTGGGGGCAATGAGCAGTTCTTC.

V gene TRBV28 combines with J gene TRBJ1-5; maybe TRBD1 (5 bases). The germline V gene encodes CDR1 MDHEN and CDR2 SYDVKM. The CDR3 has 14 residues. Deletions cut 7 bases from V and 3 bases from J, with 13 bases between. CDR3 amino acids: CASTRDGNNQPQHF. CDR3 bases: TGTGCCAGCACCCGGGACGGAAACAATCAGCCCCAGCATTTT.

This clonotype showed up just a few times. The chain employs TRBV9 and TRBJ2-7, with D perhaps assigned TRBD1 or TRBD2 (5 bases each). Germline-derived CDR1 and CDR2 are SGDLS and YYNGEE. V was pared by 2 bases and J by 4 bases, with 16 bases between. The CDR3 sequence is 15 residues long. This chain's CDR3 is CASSVGTHTGYEQYF. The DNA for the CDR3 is TGTGCCAGCAGCGTCGGGACCCATACGGGTTACGAGCAGTACTTC.

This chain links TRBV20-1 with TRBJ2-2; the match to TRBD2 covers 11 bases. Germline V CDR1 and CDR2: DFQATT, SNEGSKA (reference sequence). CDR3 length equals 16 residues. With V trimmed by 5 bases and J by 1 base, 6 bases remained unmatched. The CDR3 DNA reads TGCAGTGCTCTTAATCTAGCGGGAGGGAACACCGGGGAGCTGTTTTTT. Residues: CSALNLAGGNTGELFF.

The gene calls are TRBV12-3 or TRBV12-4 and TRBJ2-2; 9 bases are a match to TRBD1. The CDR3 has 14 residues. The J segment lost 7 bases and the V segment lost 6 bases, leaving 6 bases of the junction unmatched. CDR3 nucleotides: TGTGCCAGCAGCTTAACAGGGGGCCTCGGGGAGCTGTTTTTT. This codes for CASSLTGGLGELFF.

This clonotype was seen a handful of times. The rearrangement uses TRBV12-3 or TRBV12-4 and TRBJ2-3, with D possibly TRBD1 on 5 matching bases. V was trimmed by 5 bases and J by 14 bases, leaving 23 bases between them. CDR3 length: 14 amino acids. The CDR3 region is CASSPPPRARYAYF. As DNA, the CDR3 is TGTGCCAGCAGTCCGCCCCCCAGGGCCCGATACGCGTATTTT.

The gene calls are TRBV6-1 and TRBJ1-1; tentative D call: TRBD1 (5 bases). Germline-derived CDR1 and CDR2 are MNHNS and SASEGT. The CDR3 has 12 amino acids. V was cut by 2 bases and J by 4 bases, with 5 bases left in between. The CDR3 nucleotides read TGTGCCAGCAGTGAAAGGGGCACTGAAGCTTTCTTT. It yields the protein CASSERGTEAFF.